These 20 T cell receptor beta chains originate from one sample sequenced in a study of blood T cell repertoires in COVID-19. Some clones are missing from TCRdb's copy, which holds only in-frame ones; the method was immunoSEQ multiplex PCR. The table lists fewer than 500,000 clones, 86% of them singletons. The sequenced material came from peripheral blood. These receptors were taken from a woman in her twenties or thirties with active or convalescent COVID-19.

The rearrangement links TRBV3-1 (or the pseudogene TRBV3-2) to TRBJ2-4; 7 bases are shared with TRBD2. CDR3 size: 15 residues. Germline V gene data show CDR1 as LGHDT and CDR2 as YNNKEL (reference sequence). Trimming cost V 4 bases and J 1 base; bases outside gene matches: 4. The CDR3 protein is CASSRRGDAKNIQYF. The CDR3 DNA follows: TGTGCCAGCAGCCGCCGGGGGGATGCCAAAAACATTCAGTACTTC.

The chain employs TRBV27 and TRBJ1-3, with D unresolved. Germline V gives CDR1 MNHEY, CDR2 SMNVEV (reference sequence). Trimming took off 4 bases at V and 5 bases at J, with 15 bases between the two ends. The CDR3 runs 15 residues. The CDR3 DNA reads as TGTGCCAGCAGTTCTCTACTGAGCGACCGAAACACCATATATTTT. It encodes CASSSLLSDRNTIYF.

The chain has TRBV15 and TRBJ2-3; D may be TRBD2 (5 bases). The V end lost 0 bases, the J end lost 1 base, and 11 bases lay between the germline ends. The CDR3 totals 16 residues. Germline CDR1 and CDR2: LNHNV and YYDKDF (reference sequence). In DNA form, the CDR3 reads TGTGCCACCAGCAGAGATCCGGGGAAGGGCACAGATACGCAGTATTTT. The encoded protein is CATSRDPGKGTDTQYF. Drawing the rest from reference TRBV15 and TRBJ2-3, the complete variable domain is DAMVIQNPRYQVTQFGKPVTLSCSQTLNHNVMYWYQQKSSQAPKLLFHYYDKDFNNEADTPDNFQSRRPNTSFCFLDIRSPGLGDTAMYLCATSRDPGKGTDTQYFGPGTRLTVL.

V gene TRBV24-1 combines with J gene TRBJ2-1; 9 bases map to TRBD1. The germline V gene has CDR1 KGHDR and CDR2 SFDVKD. CDR3 length: 17 amino acids. Trimming removed 2 bases from V and 3 bases from J; junction bases left unmatched: 7. Written as DNA, the CDR3 is TGTGCCACCAGTGATTCCTCTCCGGGACAGGGCTACAATGAGCAGTTCTTC. Amino acids: CATSDSSPGQGYNEQFF.

The V gene is TRBV27, the J gene TRBJ1-2; 11 bases agree with TRBD1. The CDR3 contains 15 residues. V was clipped by 5 bases and J by 5 bases; unmatched bases: 7. The germline gives CDR1 MNHEY, CDR2 SMNVEV (reference sequence). The DNA for the CDR3 is TGTGCCAGCAGTCGGGGGGACAGGGGGTGGTATGGCTACACCTTC. Protein product: CASSRGDRGWYGYTF.

V and J are TRBV19 and TRBJ2-5, with TRBD1 identical over 7 bases. This CDR3 contains 13 residues. V lost 4 bases, J lost 5 bases, and 4 bases stayed unmatched. The germline V gene has CDR1 LNHDA and CDR2 SQIVND (reference sequence). CDR3 in amino acids: CASSTQTGETQYF. Here the CDR3 DNA reads TGTGCCAGTAGTACGCAGACAGGGGAGACCCAGTACTTC.

This clone has ten or more counts. The chain recombines TRBV29-1 with TRBJ1-1; 8 nucleotides line up with TRBD1. Looked up from germline, CDR1 is SQVTM and CDR2 is ANQGSEA. This CDR3 region has 13 residues. V was pared by 6 bases and J by 5 bases, with 8 bases of the junction left unmatched. This CDR3 reads CSVATGEGTEAFF. In DNA form, the CDR3 reads TGCAGCGTAGCGACAGGGGAGGGGACTGAAGCTTTCTTT.

This chain connects TRBV15 to TRBJ2-1, with 8 bases aligning to TRBD2. The germline gives CDR1 LNHNV, CDR2 YYDKDF (reference sequence). This CDR3 spans 17 amino acids. Trimming took 5 bases from V and 2 from J; bases not matched to a gene: 11. CDR3 residues: CATSDSRGASAYNEQFF. The CDR3 DNA reads as TGTGCCACCAGCGATTCGCGGGGGGCTTCCGCCTACAATGAGCAGTTCTTC.

The chain is built from TRBV28 and TRBJ2-7, with 11 bases matching TRBD2. Germline V lookup: CDR1 MDHEN, CDR2 SYDVKM. CDR3 length: 15 residues. Unmatched junction bases numbered 5, after V lost 4 bases and J lost 3 bases. CDR3 residues: CASSSTGLAGYEQYF. In DNA form, the CDR3 reads TGTGCCAGCAGTTCGACTGGACTAGCGGGCTACGAGCAGTACTTC.

This rearrangement joins TRBV21-1 to TRBJ1-1; the listed D gene, TRBD1, was not tested against the DNA. TRBV21-1 has pseudogene status. The CDR3 contains 12 residues. The CDR3 protein is CAFPKWANRAFF. Written as DNA, the CDR3 is TGTGCCTTTCCAAAGTGGGCAAATCGAGCTTTCTTT.

The chain is built from TRBV19 and TRBJ1-2; D remains ambiguous. The length of the CDR3 is 15 residues. Germline V gene lookup returns CDR1 LNHDA and CDR2 SQIVND (reference sequence). Trimming left V 6 bases short and J 0 bases short, with 14 bases between. CDR3 amino acids: CASRPVLTTNYGYTF. The CDR3 DNA sequence: TGTGCCAGTAGGCCGGTTTTAACGACTAACTATGGCTACACCTTC.

The chain has TRBV4-2 and TRBJ2-7; 13 bases are a match to TRBD2. Germline CDR1 reads LGHNA; CDR2 reads YNFKEQ. The CDR3 totals 17 residues. Trimming at V came to 0 bases and at J to 6 bases, leaving 8 bases not matched to a gene. The CDR3 reads CASSQDSPGLAGFEQYF. The CDR3 DNA sequence: TGTGCCAGCAGCCAAGATTCCCCGGGACTAGCGGGGTTCGAGCAGTACTTC.

The chain carries TRBV18 and TRBJ2-3; 8 bases agree with TRBD2. With V trimmed by 4 bases and J by 0 bases, 6 bases remained unmatched. CDR3 length equals 16 residues. Germline CDR1 and CDR2: KGHSH and LQKENI. This CDR3 is CASSQSGGASTDTQYF. CDR3 DNA: TGTGCCAGCTCACAATCCGGGGGGGCTAGCACAGATACGCAGTATTTT. Based on the CDR3 plus reference TRBV18 and TRBJ2-3, the full variable domain is NAGVMQNPRHLVRRRGQEARLRCSPMKGHSHVYWYRQLPEEGLKFMVYLQKENIIDESGMPKERFSAEFPKEGPSILRIQQVVRGDSAAYFCASSQSGGASTDTQYFGPGTRLTVL.

The rearrangement uses TRBV10-3 and TRBJ2-1; TRBD1 agrees at 7 bases. This CDR3 is 19 amino acids long. Germline CDR1 and CDR2: ENHRY and SYGVKD. The J segment lost 1 base and the V segment lost 0 bases, leaving 12 bases of the junction unmatched. As DNA, the CDR3 is TGTGCCATCAGTGAGTCTTCTGCCGGGGACAGACGATCCTACAATGAGCAGTTCTTC. This gives the protein CAISESSAGDRRSYNEQFF.

The V and J genes are TRBV20-1 and TRBJ2-7; a weak D match, TRBD1 (7 bases). Trimming took 3 bases from V and 2 from J, leaving 14 bases between them. The CDR3 is 14 amino acids. Germline assignment: CDR1 DFQATT and CDR2 SNEGSKA (reference sequence). Written as DNA, the CDR3 is TGCAGTGCTAGTCAGGCGGGACAGCCCTACGAGCAGTACTTC. Its protein product is CSASQAGQPYEQYF.

The genes are TRBV5-4 and TRBJ2-5; 8 positions agree with TRBD1. CDR3 length: 14 residues. The trim removed 0 bases at V and 2 bases at J, leaving 0 bases unmatched. CDR1 and CDR2 from the germline V gene are SGHNT and YYREEE (reference sequence). CDR3 protein: CASSLDRGQETQYF. The CDR3 nucleotides read TGTGCCAGCAGCTTGGACAGGGGGCAAGAGACCCAGTACTTC.

The chain employs TRBV11-2 and TRBJ2-3, with D unresolved. The CDR3 covers 10 residues. Trimming removed 4 bases from V and 7 bases from J, with 3 bases in between. Germline V gives CDR1 SGHAT, CDR2 FQNNGV. DNA of the CDR3: TGTGCCAGCAGCTCCAATACGCAGTATTTT. The encoded protein is CASSSNTQYF.

This chain connects TRBV5-1 to TRBJ2-5; 9 bases match TRBD2. The CDR3 has 16 residues. The V segment lost 0 bases and the J segment 4 bases; nucleotides outside the gene matches: 7. Germline V gives CDR1 SGHRS, CDR2 YFSETQ. CDR3 in amino acids: CASSLVGSSGIETQYF. The CDR3 bases are TGCGCCAGCAGCTTGGTGGGTTCTAGCGGGATAGAGACCCAGTACTTC. Filled out from reference TRBV5-1 and TRBJ2-5, the complete variable domain reads KAGVTQTPRYLIKTRGQQVTLSCSPISGHRSVSWYQQTPGQGLQFLFEYFSETQRNKGNFPGRFSGRQFSNSRSEMNVSTLELGDSALYLCASSLVGSSGIETQYFGPGTRLLVL.

The V gene is TRBV5-6, the J gene TRBJ1-2; 11 bases align to TRBD1. Germline V gives CDR1 SGHDT, CDR2 YYEEEE. J lost 0 bases, V lost 4 bases, and 5 bases had no gene match. The CDR3 is 16 residues long. CDR3 in DNA: TGTGCCAGCAGCCGGGACAGGGGGAGTCCTAACTATGGCTACACCTTC. This encodes CASSRDRGSPNYGYTF.

The V and J genes are TRBV4-2 and TRBJ2-1, with D possibly TRBD2 on 5 matching bases. Deletions cut 1 base from V and 9 bases from J, with 13 bases between. The germline V gene has CDR1 LGHNA and CDR2 YNFKEQ. The CDR3 sequence is 14 residues long. The CDR3 DNA reads TGTGCCAGCAGCCAAGGGCAGGACTCACGTGAGCAGTTCTTC. Protein product: CASSQGQDSREQFF.